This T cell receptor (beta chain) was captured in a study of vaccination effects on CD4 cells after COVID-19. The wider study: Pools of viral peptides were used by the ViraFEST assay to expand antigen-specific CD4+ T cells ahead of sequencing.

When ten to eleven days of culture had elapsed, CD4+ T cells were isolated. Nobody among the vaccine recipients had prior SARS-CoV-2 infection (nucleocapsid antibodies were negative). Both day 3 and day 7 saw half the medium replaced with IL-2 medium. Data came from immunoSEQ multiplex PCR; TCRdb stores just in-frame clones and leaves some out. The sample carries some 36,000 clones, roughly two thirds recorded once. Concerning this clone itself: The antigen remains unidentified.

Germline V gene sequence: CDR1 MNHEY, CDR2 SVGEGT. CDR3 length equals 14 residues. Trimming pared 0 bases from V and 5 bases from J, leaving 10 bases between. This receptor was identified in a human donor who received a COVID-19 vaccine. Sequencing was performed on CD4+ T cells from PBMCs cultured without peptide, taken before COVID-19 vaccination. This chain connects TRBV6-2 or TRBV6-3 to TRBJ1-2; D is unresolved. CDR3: CASSYSTAVYGYTF. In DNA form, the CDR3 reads TGTGCCAGCAGTTACTCGACGGCGGTTTATGGCTACACCTTC.